Listed below are T cell receptor beta chains from one sample, sequenced in a study of PD-1 blockade in classical Hodgkin lymphoma. Data came from immunoSEQ multiplex PCR; TCRdb stores just in-frame clones and leaves some out. The repertoire consists of tens of thousands of clones, with 80% to 90% occurring once and the leading ten covering 15%. This material consisted of peripheral blood mononuclear cells (PBMCs), taken at baseline. Receptors were obtained from a human donor with classical Hodgkin lymphoma. Both conserved end residues are part of each CDR3. The D gene is left open where the match is weak.

j_call	cdr3_length	v_call	d_call	cdr3_nt	cdr3_aa
TRBJ2-1	15	TRBV27	-	TGTGCCAGCAGACCCTACCGTGACTCGTACAATGAGCAGTTCTTC	CASRPYRDSYNEQFF
TRBJ1-2	14	TRBV27	TRBD1	TGTGCCAGCAGCTCAGGGGGGGGAGGCTATGGCTACACCTTC	CASSSGGGGYGYTF
TRBJ2-1	15	TRBV7-8	-	TGTGCCAGCAGCACAAACCGGCCTTCCTACAATGAGCAGTTCTTC	CASSTNRPSYNEQFF
TRBJ1-3	11	TRBV20-1	-	TGCAGTGCTAGAGCTGGAAACACCATATATTTT	CSARAGNTIYF
TRBJ1-4	16	TRBV5-6	TRBD1	TGTGCCAGCAGTCTAGGGAACAGGGGGCAAGGTGAAAAACTGTTTTTT	CASSLGNRGQGEKLFF
TRBJ1-6	17	TRBV2	TRBD1	TGTGCCAGCAAAAGTCGCGATGGGAGGGGGCCCAATTCACCCCTCCACTTT	CASKSRDGRGPNSPLHF
TRBJ1-6	12	TRBV27	-	TGTGCCAGCAGAGGAGGTGTCTCACCCCTCCACTTT	CASRGGVSPLHF
TRBJ2-3	14	TRBV5-5	-	TGTGCCAGCCAAAGGGGACTCATCACAGATACGCAGTATTTT	CASQRGLITDTQYF
TRBJ1-5	13	TRBV19	-	TGTGCCAGTAGTCCTGGGACTAATCAGCCCCAGCATTTT	CASSPGTNQPQHF
TRBJ2-2	11	TRBV27	-	TGTGCCAGTGGGAAGACCGGGGAGCTGTTTTTT	CASGKTGELFF
TRBJ2-5	16	TRBV10-2	TRBD2	TGCGCCAGCAGTTCCAGCGGGGGCGGCGGGTTTGAGACCCAGTACTTC	CASSSSGGGGFETQYF
TRBJ2-1	14	TRBV5-1	TRBD1	TGCGCCAGCAGCTATGAGGCAGGGGGTGCTGAGCAGTTCTTC	CASSYEAGGAEQFF
TRBJ1-1	14	TRBV5-5	-	TGTGCCAGCAGCCTGGAAGGCAGGAACACTGAAGCTTTCTTT	CASSLEGRNTEAFF
TRBJ2-6	15	TRBV6-6	-	TGTGCCAGCAGTCCAATCGCCTCTGGGGCCAACGTCCTGACTTTC	CASSPIASGANVLTF
TRBJ2-1	13	TRBV5-4	-	TGTGCCAGCAGCACCAACCTCCACAATGAGCAGTTCTTC	CASSTNLHNEQFF
TRBJ2-7	14	TRBV6-1	-	TGTGCCAGTATCATGGGGCCCCCGGGGCCCGAGCAGTACTTC	CASIMGPPGPEQYF
TRBJ1-2	14	TRBV6-5	-	TGTGCCACTAGAGAGGGCGGTTCTAACTATGGCTACACCTTC	CATREGGSNYGYTF
TRBJ2-2	14	TRBV6-1	TRBD1	TGTGCCAGCAGTACACAGGGGGACACCGGGGAGCTGTTTTTT	CASSTQGDTGELFF